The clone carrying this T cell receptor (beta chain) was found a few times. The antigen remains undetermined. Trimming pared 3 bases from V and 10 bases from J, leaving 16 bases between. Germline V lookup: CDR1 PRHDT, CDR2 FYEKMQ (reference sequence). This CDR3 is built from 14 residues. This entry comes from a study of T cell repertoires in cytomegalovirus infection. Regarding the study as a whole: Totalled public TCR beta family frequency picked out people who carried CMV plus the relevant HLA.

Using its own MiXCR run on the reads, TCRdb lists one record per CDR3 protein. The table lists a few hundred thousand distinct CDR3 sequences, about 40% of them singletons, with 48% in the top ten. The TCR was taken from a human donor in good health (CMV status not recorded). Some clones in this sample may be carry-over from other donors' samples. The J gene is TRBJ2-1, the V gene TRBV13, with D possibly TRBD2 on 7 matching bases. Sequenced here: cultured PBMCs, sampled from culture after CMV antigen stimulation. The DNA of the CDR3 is TGTGCCAGCAGCTTCCGTGGGGGGGCCGGGGAGCAGTTCTTC. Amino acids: CASSFRGGAGEQFF. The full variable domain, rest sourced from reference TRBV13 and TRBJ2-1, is AAGVIQSPRHLIKEKRETATLKCYPIPRHDTVYWYQQGPGQDPQFLISFYEKMQSDKGSIPDRFSAQQFSDYHSELNMSSLELGDSALYFCASSFRGGAGEQFFGPGTRLTVL.